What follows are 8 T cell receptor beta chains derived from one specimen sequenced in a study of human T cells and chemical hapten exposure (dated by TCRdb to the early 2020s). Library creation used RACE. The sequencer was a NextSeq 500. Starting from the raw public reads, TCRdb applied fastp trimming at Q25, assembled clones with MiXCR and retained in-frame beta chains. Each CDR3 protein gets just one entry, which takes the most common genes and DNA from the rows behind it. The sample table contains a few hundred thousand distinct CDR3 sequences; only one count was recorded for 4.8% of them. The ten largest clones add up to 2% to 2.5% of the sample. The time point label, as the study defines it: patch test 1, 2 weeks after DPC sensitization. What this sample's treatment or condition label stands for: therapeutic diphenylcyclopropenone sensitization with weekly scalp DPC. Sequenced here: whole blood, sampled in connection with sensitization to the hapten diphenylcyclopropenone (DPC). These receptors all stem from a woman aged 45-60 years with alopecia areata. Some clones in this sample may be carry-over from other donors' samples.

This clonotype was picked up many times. The CDR3 is CASSWGLAGVGTDTQYF. Here the CDR3 DNA reads TGCGCCAGCAGCTGGGGACTAGCGGGAGTGGGGACAGATACGCAGTATTTT. The V call is TRBV5-1, the J call TRBJ2-3, with 14 bases lining up with TRBD2. This CDR3 has 17 residues. Germline values: CDR1 SGHRS, CDR2 YFSETQ. Trimming took 3 bases from V and 3 from J; bases not matched to a gene: 6.

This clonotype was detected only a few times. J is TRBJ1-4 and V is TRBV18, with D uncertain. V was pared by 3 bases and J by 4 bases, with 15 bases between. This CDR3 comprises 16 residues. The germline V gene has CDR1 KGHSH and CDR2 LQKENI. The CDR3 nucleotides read TGTGCCAGCTCACCCTCGACACGGTCGGTTAATGAAAAACTGTTTTTT. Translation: CASSPSTRSVNEKLFF.

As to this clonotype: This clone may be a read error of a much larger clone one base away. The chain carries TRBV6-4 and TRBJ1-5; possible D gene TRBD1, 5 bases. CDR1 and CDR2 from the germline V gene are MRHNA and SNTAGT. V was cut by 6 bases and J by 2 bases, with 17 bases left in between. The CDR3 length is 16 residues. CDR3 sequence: CASSPPEQVGNQPQHF. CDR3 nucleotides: TGTGCCAGCAGCCCCCCCGAACAGGTTGGCAATCAGCCCCAGCATTTT.

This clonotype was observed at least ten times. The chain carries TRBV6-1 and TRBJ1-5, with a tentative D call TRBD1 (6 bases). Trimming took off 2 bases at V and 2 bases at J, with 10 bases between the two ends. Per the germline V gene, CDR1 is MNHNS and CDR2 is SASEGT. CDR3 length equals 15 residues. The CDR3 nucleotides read TGTGCCAGCAGTGAACAGGGGTTCGGCAATCAGCCCCAGCATTTT. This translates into CASSEQGFGNQPQHF.

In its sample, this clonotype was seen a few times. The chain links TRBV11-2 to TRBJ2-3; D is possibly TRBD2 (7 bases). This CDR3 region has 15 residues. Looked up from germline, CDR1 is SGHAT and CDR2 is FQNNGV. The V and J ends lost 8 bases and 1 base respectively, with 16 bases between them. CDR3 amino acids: CASGWGGPRTDTQYF. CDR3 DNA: TGTGCCAGCGGATGGGGGGGGCCGCGCACAGATACGCAGTATTTT.

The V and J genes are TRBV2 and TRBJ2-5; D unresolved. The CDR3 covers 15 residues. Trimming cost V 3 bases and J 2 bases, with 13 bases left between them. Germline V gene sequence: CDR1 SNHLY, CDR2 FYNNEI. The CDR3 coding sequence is TGTGCCAGCAGTGAGGTCCGCGAAATTCAAGAGACCCAGTACTTC. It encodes CASSEVREIQETQYF.

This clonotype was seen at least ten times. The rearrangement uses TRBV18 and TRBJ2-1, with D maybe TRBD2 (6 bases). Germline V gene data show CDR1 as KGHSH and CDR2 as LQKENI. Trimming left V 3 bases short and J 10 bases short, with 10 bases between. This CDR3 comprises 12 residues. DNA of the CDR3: TGTGCCAGCTCACCTCTCCGGGAGGAGCAGTTCTTC. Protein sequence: CASSPLREEQFF.

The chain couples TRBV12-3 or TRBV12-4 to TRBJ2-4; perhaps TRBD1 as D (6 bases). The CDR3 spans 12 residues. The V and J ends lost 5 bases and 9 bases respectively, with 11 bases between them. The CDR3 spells CASSGGWGIQYF. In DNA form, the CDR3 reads TGTGCCAGCAGTGGGGGCTGGGGCATTCAGTACTTC.